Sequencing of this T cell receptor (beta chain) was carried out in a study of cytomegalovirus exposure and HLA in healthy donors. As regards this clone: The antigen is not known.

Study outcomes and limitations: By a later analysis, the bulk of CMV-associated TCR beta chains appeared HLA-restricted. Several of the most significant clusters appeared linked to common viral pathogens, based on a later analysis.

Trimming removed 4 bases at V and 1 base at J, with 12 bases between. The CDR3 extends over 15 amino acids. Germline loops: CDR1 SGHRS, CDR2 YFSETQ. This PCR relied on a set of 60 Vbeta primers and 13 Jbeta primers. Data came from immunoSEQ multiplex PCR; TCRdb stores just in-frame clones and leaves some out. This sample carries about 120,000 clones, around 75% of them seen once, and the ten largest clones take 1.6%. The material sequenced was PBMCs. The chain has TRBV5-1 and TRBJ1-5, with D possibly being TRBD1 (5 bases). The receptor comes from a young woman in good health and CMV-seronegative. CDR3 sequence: CASSPGGRSNQPQHF. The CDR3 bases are TGCGCCAGCAGCCCCGGGGGGAGGAGCAATCAGCCCCAGCATTTT.